These 26 T cell receptor beta chains were all obtained from the same sample, sequenced in a study of CD8 T cells in Susac syndrome (dated by TCRdb to about 2019). The method was the immunoSEQ multiplex PCR assay. RNA was extracted with the RNeasy kit and about 0.5 to 1 ug was reverse transcribed using random hexamers. TCRdb reanalyzed the raw reads on its own, using fastp at Q25 for trimming and MiXCR for clone calling, and kept in-frame beta chains. Rows are unified per CDR3 protein, each entry keeping the most common DNA and genes. For this sample there are about 190,000 distinct CDR3 sequences; around 93% appear just once. Approximately 0.16% of the sample is held by the ten biggest clonotypes. Sequenced: CD8+ T cells from PBMCs. These receptors all come from a human donor with Susac syndrome.

Worth noting for this clonotype: At one end the junction does not follow the germline gene, possibly because of a read error. V gene TRBV9 combines with J gene TRBJ1-1; TRBD1 aligns across 7 bases. This CDR3 comprises 13 residues. Germline CDR1 SGDLS, CDR2 YYNGEE. The CDR3 nucleotides read TGTGCCAGCCTCGGGCAGGGGGACGCTGAAGCCTTCTTT. This encodes CASLGQGDAEAFF.

The chain has TRBV20-1 and TRBJ2-5; TRBD2 is a possible D gene (5 bases). The CDR3 is made up of 14 amino acids. V dropped 6 bases and J dropped 2 bases, with 16 bases sitting between them. The germline gives CDR1 DFQATT, CDR2 SNEGSKA (reference sequence). The CDR3 sequence: CSASPRGWQETQYF. CDR3 sequence (DNA): TGCAGTGCGAGCCCCCGGGGTTGGCAAGAGACCCAGTACTTC.

The chain carries TRBV13 and TRBJ2-4; D not certain. This CDR3 comprises 16 residues. V gave up 1 base and J gave up 1 base, with 11 bases separating them. Germline CDR1 and CDR2: PRHDT and FYEKMQ (reference sequence). CDR3 in DNA: TGTGCCAGCAGCTTAGCACACCCTGGGGCCAAAAACATTCAGTACTTC. Amino acid sequence: CASSLAHPGAKNIQYF.

This clonotype has only a few counts. The rearrangement joins TRBV12-3 or TRBV12-4 to TRBJ1-5; D remains ambiguous. Trimming took 1 base from V and 3 from J, leaving 7 bases between them. CDR3 length equals 14 residues. The CDR3 protein is CASSLGGDNQPQHF. The CDR3 nucleotides are TGTGCCAGCAGTTTAGGGGGAGACAATCAGCCCCAGCATTTT.

This rearrangement joins TRBV4-2 to TRBJ2-5; 11 bases fit TRBD2. V gave up 4 bases and J gave up 5 bases; unmatched junction bases: 3. The CDR3 loop spans 14 amino acids. Germline V gives CDR1 LGHNA, CDR2 YNFKEQ. CDR3 region: CASSRGTSGETQYF. For the CDR3, the DNA is TGTGCCAGCAGCCGTGGGACTAGCGGCGAGACCCAGTACTTC.

The chain carries TRBV11-2 and TRBJ1-1; D possibly corresponds to TRBD1 (6 bases). This CDR3 has 13 amino acids. The germline V gene encodes CDR1 SGHAT and CDR2 FQNNGV. V was trimmed by 6 bases and J by 4 bases, leaving 12 bases between them. CDR3 nucleotides: TGTGCCAGCAGGCCACAGGGAAGCACTGAAGCTTTCTTT. It encodes CASRPQGSTEAFF.

The V gene is TRBV15, the J gene TRBJ2-7; D is possibly TRBD2 (7 bases). V dropped 2 bases and J dropped 5 bases, with 10 bases sitting between them. Germline values: CDR1 LNHNV, CDR2 YYDKDF (reference sequence). The length of the CDR3 is 13 residues. The CDR3 coding sequence is TGTGCCACCAGCAGACCGGGGGGCAACGAGCAGTACTTC. This gives the protein CATSRPGGNEQYF.

The V gene is TRBV12-3 or TRBV12-4, the J gene TRBJ2-1; the match to TRBD2 covers 7 bases. The CDR3 extends over 15 amino acids. The junction had 7 bases not matched to a gene; V was cut back by 6 bases and J by 2 bases. In nucleotides, the CDR3 is TGTGCCAGCAGCCTACTAGCGTCTACCTACAATGAGCAGTTCTTC. Its protein product is CASSLLASTYNEQFF.

The chain joins TRBV30 to TRBJ1-5; no clear D. The CDR3 has 14 residues. The germline V and J ends were trimmed by 1 base and 0 bases, with 7 bases remaining between them. Germline V gene sequence: CDR1 GTSNPN, CDR2 SVGIG (reference sequence). The CDR3 nucleotides are TGTGCCTGGAGTGGAGAGAATAGCAATCAGCCCCAGCATTTT. It is translated as CAWSGENSNQPQHF.

The chain uses TRBV3-1 and TRBJ2-2, with TRBD2 matching 8 bases. The CDR3 is made up of 17 amino acids. Trimming cost V 4 bases and J 2 bases; bases outside gene matches: 9. Germline CDR1 LGHDT, CDR2 YNNKEL (reference sequence). The CDR3 loop is CASSPTLAGSNTGELFF. The CDR3 bases are TGTGCCAGCAGCCCTACATTAGCGGGGAGTAACACCGGGGAGCTGTTTTTT.

V is TRBV6-5 and J is TRBJ2-7; D gene unclear. Germline assignment: CDR1 MNHEY and CDR2 SVGAGI. V lost 2 bases and J 2 bases, leaving 7 bases between the germline ends. The CDR3 contains 13 residues. Here the CDR3 reads CASSYGRAYEQYF. The CDR3, as DNA: TGTGCCAGCAGTTACGGTAGGGCCTACGAGCAGTACTTC.

The chain joins TRBV5-4 to TRBJ2-1, with 7 bases identical to TRBD2. CDR1 and CDR2 (germline): SGHNT, YYREEE (reference sequence). V gave up 0 bases and J gave up 4 bases; unmatched junction bases: 4. This CDR3 is built from 15 residues. CDR3 in DNA: TGTGCCAGCAGCTTGGAGGCTAGCGGTTACAATGAGCAGTTCTTC. Amino acid sequence: CASSLEASGYNEQFF.

The chain recombines TRBV4-2 with TRBJ2-7; D unclear. This CDR3 spans 15 amino acids. Germline CDR1 LGHNA, CDR2 YNFKEQ. The ends were cut back, 7 bases at V and 5 bases at J, with 21 bases in the middle. Here the CDR3 reads CASTQSLGWSDEQYF. In DNA form, the CDR3 reads TGTGCCAGCACCCAGAGTTTAGGATGGTCAGACGAGCAGTACTTC.

The chain has TRBV25-1 and TRBJ1-1, with no clear D. Germline values: CDR1 MGHDK, CDR2 SYGVNS. The CDR3 extends over 15 amino acids. V lost 2 bases to trimming and J lost 1 base, with 11 bases between them. The CDR3 loop is CASSELGVGNTEAFF. The CDR3 DNA follows: TGTGCCAGCAGTGAACTGGGAGTCGGGAACACTGAAGCTTTCTTT.

The chain joins TRBV23-1 to TRBJ2-7; D possibly corresponds to TRBD2 (6 bases). TRBV23-1 is flagged as an ORF with uncertain function. The CDR3 totals 17 residues. Trimming left V 3 bases short and J 0 bases short, with 18 bases between. The chain's CDR3 is CASSQRGLKDHSYEQYF. The CDR3 bases are TGCGCCAGCAGTCAGCGGGGTTTGAAGGACCACTCCTACGAGCAGTACTTC.

This clonotype was picked up one time. The V and J genes are TRBV6-2 or TRBV6-3 and TRBJ2-3, with D tentatively TRBD2 (6 bases). CDR1 MNHEY and CDR2 SVGEGT come from the germline V gene. V was cut by 2 bases and J by 3 bases, with 36 bases left in between. The CDR3 is 23 residues long. DNA of the CDR3: TGTGCCAGCAGTTACGGCGTTTGGACTGGGGACTTCTATCCGGGGGTAGTTACAGATACGCAGTATTTT. It codes for CASSYGVWTGDFYPGVVTDTQYF.

The J gene is TRBJ2-7, the V gene TRBV28; 7 nucleotides agree with TRBD1. Trimming removed 4 bases from V and 3 bases from J; junction bases left unmatched: 6. The CDR3 runs to 14 residues. Germline V gene lookup returns CDR1 MDHEN and CDR2 SYDVKM. The CDR3, as DNA: TGTGCCAGCAGTTCCCTAAACAGGGGCTACGAGCAGTACTTC. Protein sequence: CASSSLNRGYEQYF.

V is TRBV6-5 and J is TRBJ2-7; possibly TRBD2 for D (6 bases). Trimming stripped 5 bases from V and 7 bases from J, with 12 bases between. Germline values: CDR1 MNHEY, CDR2 SVGAGI. This CDR3 has 12 amino acids. Written as DNA, the CDR3 is TGTGCCAGCAGTGAGGCGGGGAGGGAGCAGTACTTC. It specifies CASSEAGREQYF.

J is TRBJ1-2 and V is TRBV2; a weak D match, TRBD1 (5 bases). Per the germline V gene, CDR1 is SNHLY and CDR2 is FYNNEI. V was cut by 6 bases and J by 8 bases, with 13 bases left in between. The CDR3 has 12 amino acids. In DNA form, the CDR3 reads TGTGCCAGCAGGGGGGAAATTGAGGGCTACACCTTC. Translating gives CASRGEIEGYTF.

For this clonotype: An end of the junction differs from the germline gene, which may be a read error. The CDR3 reads CSVESSAETPAEQHF. CDR3 in DNA: TGCAGCGTTGAAAGTTCGGCAGAGACTCCCGCCGAGCAGCACTTC. The V gene is TRBV29-1, the J gene TRBJ2-7, with unresolved D. The CDR3 has 15 residues. Germline loops: CDR1 SQVTM, CDR2 ANQGSEA.

V usage is TRBV19 and J usage is TRBJ2-3, with D uncertain. Trimming shortened V by 1 base and J by 4 bases, and 3 bases separated the two germline ends. Germline V gives CDR1 LNHDA, CDR2 SQIVND (reference sequence). CDR3 length: 12 amino acids. The CDR3 nucleotides read TGTGCCAGTAGTATAGTGCCAGATACGCAGTATTTT. Translating it yields CASSIVPDTQYF.

The V gene is TRBV19, the J gene TRBJ2-1; no firm D call. CDR3 length equals 11 residues. Between the trimmed V and J ends, which lost 2 bases and 7 bases, there was a span of 3 bases. CDR1 LNHDA and CDR2 SQIVND come from the germline V gene (reference sequence). This CDR3 reads CASSIQNEQFF. CDR3 DNA: TGTGCCAGTAGTATACAAAATGAGCAGTTCTTC.

V gene TRBV4-2 combines with J gene TRBJ2-1; the D call may be TRBD1 or TRBD2 (5 bases each). Trimming removed 4 bases from V and 2 bases from J, with 18 bases in between. The CDR3 sequence is 17 residues long. CDR1 LGHNA and CDR2 YNFKEQ come from the germline V gene. CDR3 region: CASSPGASLSAYNEQFF. In DNA form, the CDR3 reads TGTGCCAGCAGCCCCGGGGCCTCACTGAGCGCCTACAATGAGCAGTTCTTC.

V and J are TRBV24-1 and TRBJ2-1; D might be TRBD1 (6 bases). The CDR3 runs 14 residues. Trimming shortened V by 2 bases and J by 6 bases, and 10 bases separated the two germline ends. CDR1 is KGHDR, CDR2 SFDVKD, per germline. The CDR3 DNA reads TGTGCCACCAGTGATTGGGCCAGGGGCAATGAGCAGTTCTTC. Translation gives CATSDWARGNEQFF.

The genes are TRBV12-3 or TRBV12-4 and TRBJ2-7; unclear D gene. The CDR3 has 14 residues. V was clipped by 6 bases and J by 2 bases, with 14 bases between them. CDR3 region: CASRTVDRPYEQYF. As DNA, the CDR3 is TGTGCCAGCAGGACCGTGGACCGACCCTACGAGCAGTACTTC.

The gene calls are TRBV29-1 and TRBJ1-3; D uncertain. There are 14 residues in the CDR3. The V gene lost 4 bases and the J gene lost 0 bases, with 10 bases spanning the gap. Germline lookup yields CDR1 SQVTM and CDR2 ANQGSEA. CDR3 nucleotide sequence: TGCAGCGTTGGGTTGAGCAGCTCTGGAAACACCATATATTTT. Translated, it gives CSVGLSSSGNTIYF.